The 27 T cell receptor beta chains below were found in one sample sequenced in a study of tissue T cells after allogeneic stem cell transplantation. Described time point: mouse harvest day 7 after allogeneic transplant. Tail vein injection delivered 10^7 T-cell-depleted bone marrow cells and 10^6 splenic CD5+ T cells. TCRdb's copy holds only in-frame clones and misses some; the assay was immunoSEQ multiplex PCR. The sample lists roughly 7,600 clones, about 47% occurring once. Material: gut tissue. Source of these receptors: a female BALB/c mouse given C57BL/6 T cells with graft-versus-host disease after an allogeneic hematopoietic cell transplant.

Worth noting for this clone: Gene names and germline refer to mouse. The DNA read from the CDR3 is TGTGCCAGCAGTCCCGGACAGGGGACAGACACCCAGTAC. As protein: CASSPGQGTDTQY. The full-length CDR3 reads as CASSPGQGTDTQYF. The J gene is TRBJ2-5, the V gene TRBV19, with TRBD1 matching 9 bases. The read falls 1 residue short of the CDR3 end, and the missing part is taken from the germline J gene. Looked up from germline, CDR1 is FNHDT and CDR2 is SITEND (reference sequence). The length of the CDR3 is 14 residues. V was clipped by 4 bases and J by 5 bases; unmatched bases: 5.

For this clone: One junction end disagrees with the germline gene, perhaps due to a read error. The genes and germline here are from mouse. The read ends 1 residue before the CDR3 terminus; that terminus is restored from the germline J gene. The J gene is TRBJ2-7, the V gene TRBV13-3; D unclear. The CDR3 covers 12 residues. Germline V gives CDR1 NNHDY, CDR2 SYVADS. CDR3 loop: CASGDRQYEQYF. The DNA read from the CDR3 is TGTGCCAGCGGTGATCGACAATATGAACAGTAC.

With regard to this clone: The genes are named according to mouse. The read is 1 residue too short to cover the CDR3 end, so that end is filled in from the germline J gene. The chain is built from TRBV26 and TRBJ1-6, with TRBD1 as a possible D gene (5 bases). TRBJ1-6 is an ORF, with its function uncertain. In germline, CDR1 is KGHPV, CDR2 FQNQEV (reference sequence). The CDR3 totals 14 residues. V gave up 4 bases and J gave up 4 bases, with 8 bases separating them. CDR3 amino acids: CASSPGPYNSPLYF. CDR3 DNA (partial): TGTGCCAGCAGTCCGGGACCTTATAATTCGCCCCTCTAC.

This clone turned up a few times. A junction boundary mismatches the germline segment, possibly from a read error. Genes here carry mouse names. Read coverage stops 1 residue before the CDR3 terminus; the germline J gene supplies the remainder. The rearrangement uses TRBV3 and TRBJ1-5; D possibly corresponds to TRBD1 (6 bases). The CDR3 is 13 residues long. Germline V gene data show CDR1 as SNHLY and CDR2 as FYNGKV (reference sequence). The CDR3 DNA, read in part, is TGTGCCAGCAGCTACCGGGACAAACAGGCTCCGCTT. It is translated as CASSYRDKQAPL. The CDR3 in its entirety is CASSYRDKQAPLF.

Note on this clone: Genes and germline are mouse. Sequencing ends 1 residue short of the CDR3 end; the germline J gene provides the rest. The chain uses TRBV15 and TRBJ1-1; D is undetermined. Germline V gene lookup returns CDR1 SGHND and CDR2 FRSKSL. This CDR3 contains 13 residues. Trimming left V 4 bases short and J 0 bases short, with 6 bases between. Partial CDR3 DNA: TGTGCCAGCAGTTCTCAGGCAAACACAGAAGTCTTC. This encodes CASSSQANTEVF. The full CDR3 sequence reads CASSSQANTEVFF.

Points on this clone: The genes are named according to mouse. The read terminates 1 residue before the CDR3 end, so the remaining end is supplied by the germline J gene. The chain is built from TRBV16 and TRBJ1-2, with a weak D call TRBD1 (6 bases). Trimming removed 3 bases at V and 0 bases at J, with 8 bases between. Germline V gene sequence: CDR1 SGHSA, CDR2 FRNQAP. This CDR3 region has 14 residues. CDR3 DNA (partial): TGTGCAAGCAGCTTGGACAGTGCAAACTCCGACTACACC. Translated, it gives CASSLDSANSDYT. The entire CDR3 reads CASSLDSANSDYTF.

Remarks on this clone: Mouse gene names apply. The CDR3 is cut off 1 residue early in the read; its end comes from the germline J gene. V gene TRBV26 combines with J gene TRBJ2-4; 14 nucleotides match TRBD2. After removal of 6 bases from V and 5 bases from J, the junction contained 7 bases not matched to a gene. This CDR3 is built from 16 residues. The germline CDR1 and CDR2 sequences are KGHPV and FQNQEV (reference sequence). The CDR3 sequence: CASSPGLGGRGNTLYF. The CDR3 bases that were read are TGTGCCAGCAGCCCGGGACTGGGGGGGCGCGGAAACACCTTGTAC.

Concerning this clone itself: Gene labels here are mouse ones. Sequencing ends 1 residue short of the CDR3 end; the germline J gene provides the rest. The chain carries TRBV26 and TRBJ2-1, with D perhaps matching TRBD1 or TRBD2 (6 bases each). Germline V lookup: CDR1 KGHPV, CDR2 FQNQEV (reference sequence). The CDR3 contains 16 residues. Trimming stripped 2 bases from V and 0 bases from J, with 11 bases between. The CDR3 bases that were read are TGTGCCAGCAGTCTGGGTGGGGGCTATAACTATGCTGAGCAGTTC. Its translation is CASSLGGGYNYAEQF. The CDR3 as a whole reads CASSLGGGYNYAEQFF.

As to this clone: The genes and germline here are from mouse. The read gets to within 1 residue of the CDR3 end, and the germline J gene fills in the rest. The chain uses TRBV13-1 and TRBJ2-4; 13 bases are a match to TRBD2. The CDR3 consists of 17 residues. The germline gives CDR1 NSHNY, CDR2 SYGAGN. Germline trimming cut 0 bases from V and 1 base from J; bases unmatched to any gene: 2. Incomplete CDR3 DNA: TGTGCCAGCAGTGATGCAGGACTGGGGGGGCGTCAAAACACCTTGTAC. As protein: CASSDAGLGGRQNTLY. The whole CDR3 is CASSDAGLGGRQNTLYF.

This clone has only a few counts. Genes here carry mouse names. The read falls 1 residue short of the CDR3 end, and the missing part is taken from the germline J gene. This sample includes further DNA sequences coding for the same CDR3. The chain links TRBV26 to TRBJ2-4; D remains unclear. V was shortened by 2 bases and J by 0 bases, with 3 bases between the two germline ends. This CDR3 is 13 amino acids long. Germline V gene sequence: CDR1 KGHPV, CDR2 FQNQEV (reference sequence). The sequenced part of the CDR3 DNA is TGTGCCAGCAGTCTGGACAGTCAAAACACCTTGTAC. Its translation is CASSLDSQNTLY. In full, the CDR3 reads CASSLDSQNTLYF.

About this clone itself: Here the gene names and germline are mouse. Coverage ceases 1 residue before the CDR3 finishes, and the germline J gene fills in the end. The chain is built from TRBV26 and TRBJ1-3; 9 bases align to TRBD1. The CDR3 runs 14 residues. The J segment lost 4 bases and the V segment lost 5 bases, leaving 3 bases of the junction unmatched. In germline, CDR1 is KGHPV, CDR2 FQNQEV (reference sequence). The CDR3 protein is CASSYRGRGNTLYF. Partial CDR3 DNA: TGTGCCAGCAGTTACAGGGGGCGAGGAAATACGCTCTAT.

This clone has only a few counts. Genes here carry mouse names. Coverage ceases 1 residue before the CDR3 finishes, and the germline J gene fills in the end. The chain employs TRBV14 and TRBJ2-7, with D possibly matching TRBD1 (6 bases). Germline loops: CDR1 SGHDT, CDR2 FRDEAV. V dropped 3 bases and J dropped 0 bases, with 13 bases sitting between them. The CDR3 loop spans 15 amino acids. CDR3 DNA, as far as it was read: TGTGCCAGCAGTTCACCGGGACACCTCTCCTATGAACAGTAC. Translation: CASSSPGHLSYEQY. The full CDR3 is CASSSPGHLSYEQYF.

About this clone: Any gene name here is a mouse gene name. The CDR3 DNA, read in part, is TGTGCCAGCAGTCAAAATTCCTATAATTCGCCCCTCTAC. It translates to CASSQNSYNSPLY. The entire CDR3 sequence reads CASSQNSYNSPLYF. This sequence joins TRBV26 and TRBJ1-6; D remains ambiguous. With the read ending 1 residue before the CDR3 end, the germline J gene is used to fill in that end. TRBJ1-6 is an open reading frame, and its role is uncertain. V lost 4 bases and J 0 bases, leaving 4 bases between the germline ends. The CDR3 extends over 14 amino acids. In germline, CDR1 is KGHPV, CDR2 FQNQEV (reference sequence).

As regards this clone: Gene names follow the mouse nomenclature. The CDR3 spells CASSLGASQNTLYF. The CDR3 bases that were read are TGTGCCAGCAGTCTGGGCGCTAGTCAAAACACCTTGTAC. The chain recombines TRBV26 with TRBJ2-4; no reliable D call. The read ends 1 residue early relative to the CDR3; the germline J gene fills the gap. The CDR3 contains 14 residues. CDR1 is KGHPV and CDR2 is FQNQEV in the germline V gene (reference sequence). Trimming stripped 2 bases from V and 0 bases from J, with 6 bases between.

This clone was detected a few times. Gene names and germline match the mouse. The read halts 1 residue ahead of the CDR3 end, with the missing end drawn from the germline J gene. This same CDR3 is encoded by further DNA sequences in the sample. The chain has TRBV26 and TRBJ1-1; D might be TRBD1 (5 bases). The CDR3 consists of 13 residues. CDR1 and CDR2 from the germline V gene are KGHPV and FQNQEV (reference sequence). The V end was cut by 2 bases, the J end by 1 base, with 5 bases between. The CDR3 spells CASSLRGNTEVFF. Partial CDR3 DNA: TGTGCCAGCAGTCTGAGGGGGAACACAGAAGTCTTC.

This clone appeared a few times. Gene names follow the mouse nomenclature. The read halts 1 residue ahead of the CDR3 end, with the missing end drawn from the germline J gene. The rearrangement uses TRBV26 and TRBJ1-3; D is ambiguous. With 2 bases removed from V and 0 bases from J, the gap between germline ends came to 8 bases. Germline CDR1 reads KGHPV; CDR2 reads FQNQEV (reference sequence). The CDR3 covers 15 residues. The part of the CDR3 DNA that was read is TGTGCCAGCAGTCTGCTCAGGAATTCTGGAAATACGCTCTAT. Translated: CASSLLRNSGNTLY. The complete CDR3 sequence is CASSLLRNSGNTLYF.

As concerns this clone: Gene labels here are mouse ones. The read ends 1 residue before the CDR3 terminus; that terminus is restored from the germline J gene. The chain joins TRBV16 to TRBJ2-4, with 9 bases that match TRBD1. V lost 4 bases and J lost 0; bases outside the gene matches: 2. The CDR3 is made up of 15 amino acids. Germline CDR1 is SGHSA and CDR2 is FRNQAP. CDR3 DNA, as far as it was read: TGTGCAAGCAGCTCACAGGGGGCTAGTCAAAACACCTTGTAC. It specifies CASSSQGASQNTLY. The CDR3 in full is CASSSQGASQNTLYF. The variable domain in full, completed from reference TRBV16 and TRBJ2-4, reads NAGVIQTPRHKVTGKGQEATLWCEPISGHSAVFWYRQTIVQGLEFLTYFRNQAPIDDSGMPKERFSAQMPNQSHSTLKIQSTQPQDSAVYLCASSSQGASQNTLYFGAGTRLSVL.

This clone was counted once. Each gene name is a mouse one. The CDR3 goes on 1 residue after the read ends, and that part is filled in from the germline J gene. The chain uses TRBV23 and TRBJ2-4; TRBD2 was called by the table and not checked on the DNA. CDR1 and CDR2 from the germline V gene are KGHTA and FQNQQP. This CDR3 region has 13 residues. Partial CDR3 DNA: TGCTCCAGCAGAACTGGGGGAGAAAACACCTTGTAC. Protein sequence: CSSRTGGENTLY. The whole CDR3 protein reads CSSRTGGENTLYF.

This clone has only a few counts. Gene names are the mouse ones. The DNA read from the CDR3 is TGCACCTGCAGTGCGGGTCAGGGGGCTGGAAATACGCTCTAT. As protein: CTCSAGQGAGNTLY. The entire CDR3 protein reads CTCSAGQGAGNTLYF. The V call is TRBV1, the J call TRBJ1-3, with TRBD1 identical over 7 bases. Read data end 1 residue before the CDR3 end; the end is taken from the germline J gene. J lost 2 bases, V lost 3 bases, and 4 bases had no gene match. Germline V gives CDR1 NSQYPW, CDR2 LRSPGD (reference sequence). This CDR3 is built from 15 residues. The full variable domain, rest sourced from reference TRBV1 and TRBJ1-3, is VTLLEQNPRWRLVPRGQAVNLRCILKNSQYPWMSWYQQDLQKQLQWLFTLRSPGDKEVKSLPGADYLATRVTDTELRLQVANMSQGRTLYCTCSAGQGAGNTLYFGEGSRLIVV.

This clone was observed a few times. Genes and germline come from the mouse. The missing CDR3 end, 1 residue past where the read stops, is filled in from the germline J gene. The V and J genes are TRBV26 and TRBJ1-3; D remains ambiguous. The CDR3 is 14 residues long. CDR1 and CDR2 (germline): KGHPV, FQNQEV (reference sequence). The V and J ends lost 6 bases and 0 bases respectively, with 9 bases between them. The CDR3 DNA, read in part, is TGTGCCAGCAGCCCTGACAATTCTGGAAATACGCTCTAT. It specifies CASSPDNSGNTLY. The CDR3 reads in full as CASSPDNSGNTLYF.

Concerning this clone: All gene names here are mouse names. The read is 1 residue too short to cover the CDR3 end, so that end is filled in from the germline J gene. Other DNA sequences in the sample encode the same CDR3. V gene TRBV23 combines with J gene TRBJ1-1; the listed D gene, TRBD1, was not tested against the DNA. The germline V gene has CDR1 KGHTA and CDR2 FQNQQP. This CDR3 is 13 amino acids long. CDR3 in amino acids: CSSSQSRGGEVFF. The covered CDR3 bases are TGCTCCAGCAGTCAATCGAGGGGAGGGGAAGTCTTC.

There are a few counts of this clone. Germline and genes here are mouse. The CDR3 here is CASSRADSPLYF. CDR3 bases read: TGTGCCAGCAGTCGCGCGGATTCGCCCCTCTAC. J is TRBJ1-6 and V is TRBV26; D gene ambiguous. With the read ending 1 residue before the CDR3 end, the germline J gene is used to fill in that end. TRBJ1-6 is annotated as an ORF whose role is uncertain. Germline assignment: CDR1 KGHPV and CDR2 FQNQEV (reference sequence). CDR3 length: 12 residues. Trimming took 4 bases from V and 8 from J, leaving 6 bases between them.

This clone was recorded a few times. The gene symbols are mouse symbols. CDR3 amino acids: CASSGWGVYEQYF. The CDR3 bases that were read are TGTGCCAGCAGTGGGTGGGGGGTATATGAACAGTAC. V gene TRBV19 combines with J gene TRBJ2-7, with 7 positions matching TRBD2. The observed sequence ends 1 residue before the CDR3 terminus, with the missing tail filled in from the germline J gene. In germline, CDR1 is FNHDT, CDR2 SITEND (reference sequence). Trimming cost V 4 bases and J 4 bases; bases outside gene matches: 5. This CDR3 region has 13 residues.

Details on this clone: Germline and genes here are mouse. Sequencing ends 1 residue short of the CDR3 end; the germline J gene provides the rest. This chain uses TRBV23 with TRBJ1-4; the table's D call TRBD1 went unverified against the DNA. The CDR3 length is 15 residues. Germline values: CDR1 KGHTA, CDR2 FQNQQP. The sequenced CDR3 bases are TGCTCCAGCAGCCCCGGGACAGGGTCCAACGAAAGATTATTT. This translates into CSSSPGTGSNERLF. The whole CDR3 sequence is CSSSPGTGSNERLFF.

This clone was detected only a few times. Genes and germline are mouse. The CDR3 bases that were read are TGTGCCAGCAGTCGGGACAACTCCTATGAACAGTAC. Translated, it gives CASSRDNSYEQY. The entire CDR3 protein reads CASSRDNSYEQYF. The chain links TRBV13-1 to TRBJ2-7; maybe TRBD1 (6 bases). The read ends 1 residue shy of where the CDR3 ends; the end is completed using the germline J gene. The CDR3 covers 13 residues. Germline CDR1 NSHNY, CDR2 SYGAGN. V lost 4 bases to trimming and J lost 0 bases, with 8 bases between them.

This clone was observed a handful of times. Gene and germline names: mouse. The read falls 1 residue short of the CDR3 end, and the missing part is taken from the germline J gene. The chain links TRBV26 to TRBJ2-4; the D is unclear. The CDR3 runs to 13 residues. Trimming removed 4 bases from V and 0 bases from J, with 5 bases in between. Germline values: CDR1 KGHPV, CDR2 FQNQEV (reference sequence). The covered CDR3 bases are TGTGCCAGCAGTCCCCCTAGTCAAAACACCTTGTAC. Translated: CASSPPSQNTLY. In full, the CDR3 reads CASSPPSQNTLYF.

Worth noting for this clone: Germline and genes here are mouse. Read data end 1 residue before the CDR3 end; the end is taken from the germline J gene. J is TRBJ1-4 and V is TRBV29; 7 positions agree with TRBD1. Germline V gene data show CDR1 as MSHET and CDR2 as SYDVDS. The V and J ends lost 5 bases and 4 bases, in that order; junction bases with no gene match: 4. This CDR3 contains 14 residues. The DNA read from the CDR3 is TGTGCTAGCAGTATCAGGACAGGCAACGAAAGATTATTT. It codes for CASSIRTGNERLF. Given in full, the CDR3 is CASSIRTGNERLFF.